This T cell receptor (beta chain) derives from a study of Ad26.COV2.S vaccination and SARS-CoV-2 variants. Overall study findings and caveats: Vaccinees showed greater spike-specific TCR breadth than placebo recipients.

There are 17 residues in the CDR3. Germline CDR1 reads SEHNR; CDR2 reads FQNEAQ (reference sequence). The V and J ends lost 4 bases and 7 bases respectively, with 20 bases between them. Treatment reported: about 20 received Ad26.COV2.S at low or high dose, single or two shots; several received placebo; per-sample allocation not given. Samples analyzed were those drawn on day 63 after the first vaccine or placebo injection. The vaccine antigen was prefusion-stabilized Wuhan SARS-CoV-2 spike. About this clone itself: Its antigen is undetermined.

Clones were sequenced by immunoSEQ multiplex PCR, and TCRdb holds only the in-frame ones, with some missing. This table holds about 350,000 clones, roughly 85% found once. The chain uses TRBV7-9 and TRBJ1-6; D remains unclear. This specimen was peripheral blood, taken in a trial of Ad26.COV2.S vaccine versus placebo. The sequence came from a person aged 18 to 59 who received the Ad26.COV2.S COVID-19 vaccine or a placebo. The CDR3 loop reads CASSSMTAQTMNSPLHF. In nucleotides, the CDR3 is TGTGCCAGCAGCTCGATGACCGCCCAGACTATGAATTCACCCCTCCACTTT. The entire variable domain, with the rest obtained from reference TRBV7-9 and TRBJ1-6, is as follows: DTGVSQNPRHKITKRGQNVTFRCDPISEHNRLYWYRQTLGQGPEFLTYFQNEAQLEKSRLLSDRFSAERPKGSFSTLEIQRTEQGDSAMYLCASSSMTAQTMNSPLHFGNGTRLTVT.